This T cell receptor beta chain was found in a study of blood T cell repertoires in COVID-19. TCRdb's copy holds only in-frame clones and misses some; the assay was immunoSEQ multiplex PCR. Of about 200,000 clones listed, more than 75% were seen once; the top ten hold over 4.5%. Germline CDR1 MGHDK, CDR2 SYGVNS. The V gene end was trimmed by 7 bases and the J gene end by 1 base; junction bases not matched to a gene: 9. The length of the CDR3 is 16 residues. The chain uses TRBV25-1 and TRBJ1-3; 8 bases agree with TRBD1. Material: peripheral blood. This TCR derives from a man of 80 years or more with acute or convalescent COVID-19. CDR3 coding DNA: TGTGCCAGCACCGGCAGTGGGACAGGATCTGGAAACACCATATATTTT. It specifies CASTGSGTGSGNTIYF.